The 11 T cell receptor beta chains given below trace back to one sample, sequenced in a study of blood T cells in healthy people across ages. The second PCR ran about 6 to 11 cycles with a sample-barcoded 5' primer and J-beta primers. A single record per CDR3 protein comes from TCRdb applying MiXCR to the 5' RACE reads. This sample has 800,000 to 950,000 distinct CDR3 sequences; approximately 49% occur once, and the top ten carry roughly 13%. Sequencing input: blood. The receptors originated from a man aged 25-45 years in good health.

V usage is TRBV3-1 and J usage is TRBJ1-2; D uncertain. Per the germline V gene, CDR1 is LGHDT and CDR2 is YNNKEL (reference sequence). V lost 1 base, J lost 7 bases, and 7 bases lay in between. This CDR3 is 12 amino acids long. CDR3 sequence (DNA): TGTGCCAGCAGCCAAGCATGGTTTGGCTACACCTTC. It yields the protein CASSQAWFGYTF. Variable domain in full (rest from reference TRBV3-1 and TRBJ1-2): DTAVSQTPKYLVTQMGNDKSIKCEQNLGHDTMYWYKQDSKKFLKIMFSYNNKELIINETVPNRFSPKSPDKAHLNLHINSLELGDSAVYFCASSQAWFGYTFGSGTRLTVV.

This clonotype has just a few counts. The chain couples TRBV9 to TRBJ2-1; TRBD2 might be the D (5 bases). The V and J ends lost 4 bases and 0 bases respectively, with 11 bases between them. CDR1 and CDR2 (germline): SGDLS, YYNGEE. This CDR3 has 15 amino acids. CDR3 nucleotides: TGTGCCAGCAGCAATGCGGGTAGCTCCTACAATGAGCAGTTCTTC. It yields the protein CASSNAGSSYNEQFF.

This clonotype was seen only a few times. The J gene is TRBJ2-3, the V gene TRBV7-2; D might be TRBD1 (6 bases). V was cut by 5 bases and J by 4 bases, with 13 bases left in between. Germline assignment: CDR1 SGHTA and CDR2 FQGNSA. The CDR3 sequence is 14 residues long. DNA of the CDR3: TGTGCCAGCAGCACCAGGGGTTTACCAGATACGCAGTATTTT. The encoded protein is CASSTRGLPDTQYF.

V gene TRBV20-1 combines with J gene TRBJ2-3, with D hard to call. Germline loops: CDR1 DFQATT, CDR2 SNEGSKA (reference sequence). The CDR3 extends over 13 amino acids. Trimming shortened V by 8 bases and J by 0 bases, and 12 bases separated the two germline ends. CDR3 nucleotide sequence: TGCAGTAAGGACGGAACTAGCACAGATACGCAGTATTTT. This codes for CSKDGTSTDTQYF.

V usage is TRBV18 and J usage is TRBJ2-1; D ambiguous. Germline V lookup: CDR1 KGHSH, CDR2 LQKENI. V lost 6 bases, J lost 9 bases, and 21 bases lay in between. This CDR3 contains 15 residues. The CDR3 DNA reads as TGTGCCAGCTCCGCGTTCAACCCGGACGTTGTTGAGCAGTTCTTC. Its protein is CASSAFNPDVVEQFF.

This clonotype was picked up a small number of times. The genes are TRBV27 and TRBJ1-2; D is uncertain. Germline CDR1 MNHEY, CDR2 SMNVEV (reference sequence). The CDR3 extends over 14 amino acids. The V end lost 0 bases, the J end lost 2 bases, and 7 bases lay between the germline ends. CDR3 coding DNA: TGTGCCAGCAGTTTATCGTCCGGGAACTATGGCTACACCTTC. Translation gives CASSLSSGNYGYTF.

The rearrangement uses TRBV24-1 and TRBJ2-2, with no clear D. The germline V gene encodes CDR1 KGHDR and CDR2 SFDVKD. V lost 6 bases, J lost 0 bases, and 7 bases lay in between. There are 14 residues in the CDR3. The CDR3 region is CATSKLPNTGELFF. The CDR3 bases are TGTGCCACCAGTAAGTTGCCGAACACCGGGGAGCTGTTTTTT.

This chain uses TRBV9 with TRBJ2-3, with TRBD2 identical over 13 bases. Per the germline V gene, CDR1 is SGDLS and CDR2 is YYNGEE. This CDR3 is built from 16 residues. Trimming took 3 bases from V and 5 from J; bases not matched to a gene: 6. As DNA, the CDR3 is TGTGCCAGCAGCGGGACTAGCGGGGGTCAAGGAGATACGCAGTATTTT. Protein: CASSGTSGGQGDTQYF.

This clonotype has just a few counts. V usage is TRBV11-2 and J usage is TRBJ2-1, with 11 bases matching TRBD2. This CDR3 has 15 amino acids. V was clipped by 8 bases and J by 6 bases; unmatched bases: 9. Germline V CDR1 and CDR2: SGHAT, FQNNGV. This CDR3 reads CASAPGTSGLNEQFF. The CDR3 coding sequence is TGTGCCAGCGCCCCCGGGACTAGCGGCCTCAATGAGCAGTTCTTC.

The gene calls are TRBV5-1 and TRBJ1-2; weak D call: TRBD1 (5 bases). CDR3 length equals 13 residues. V was pared by 1 base and J by 7 bases, with 11 bases between. Germline loops: CDR1 SGHRS, CDR2 YFSETQ. The CDR3 sequence is CASSLFGGGGYTF. The CDR3 coding sequence is TGCGCCAGCAGCTTGTTCGGGGGGGGTGGCTACACCTTC.

The V and J genes are TRBV15 and TRBJ2-3, with 8 bases identical to TRBD2. The length of the CDR3 is 16 residues. With V trimmed by 5 bases and J by 5 bases, 12 bases remained unmatched. The germline V gene encodes CDR1 LNHNV and CDR2 YYDKDF (reference sequence). CDR3 residues: CATSGGSGGLIDTQYF. DNA for the CDR3: TGTGCCACCAGCGGAGGGAGCGGGGGCCTCATAGATACGCAGTATTTT.